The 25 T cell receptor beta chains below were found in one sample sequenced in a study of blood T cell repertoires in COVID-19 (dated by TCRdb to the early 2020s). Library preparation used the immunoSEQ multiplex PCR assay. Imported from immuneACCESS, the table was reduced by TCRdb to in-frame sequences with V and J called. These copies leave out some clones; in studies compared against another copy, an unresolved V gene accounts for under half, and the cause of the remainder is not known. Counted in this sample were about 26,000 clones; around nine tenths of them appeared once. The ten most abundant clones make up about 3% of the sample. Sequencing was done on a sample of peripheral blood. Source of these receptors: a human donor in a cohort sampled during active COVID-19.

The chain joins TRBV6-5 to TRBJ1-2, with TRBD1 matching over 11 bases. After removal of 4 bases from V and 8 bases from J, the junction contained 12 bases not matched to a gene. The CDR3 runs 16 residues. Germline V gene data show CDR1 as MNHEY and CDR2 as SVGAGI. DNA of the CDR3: TGTGCCAGCAGTTCTTTACGGACAGGGGGCTGGTACGGCTACACCTTC. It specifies CASSSLRTGGWYGYTF.

The CDR3 DNA is TGCGCCAGCAGCCCCGGGACAGGGGTCAACGAGCAGTACTTC. Translated: CASSPGTGVNEQYF. J is TRBJ2-7 and V is TRBV5-1; TRBD1 matches 10 bases. The germline CDR1 and CDR2 sequences are SGHRS and YFSETQ. The CDR3 runs to 14 residues. The J segment lost 5 bases and the V segment lost 4 bases, leaving 6 bases of the junction unmatched.

The CDR3 sequence is CASSDPQGESEQYF. CDR3 DNA: TGTGCCAGCAGTGACCCACAGGGGGAAAGCGAGCAGTACTTC. The chain joins TRBV6-1 to TRBJ2-7, with 8 bases lining up with TRBD1. Per the germline V gene, CDR1 is MNHNS and CDR2 is SASEGT. The CDR3 sequence is 14 residues long. The trim removed 3 bases at V and 6 bases at J, leaving 7 bases unmatched.

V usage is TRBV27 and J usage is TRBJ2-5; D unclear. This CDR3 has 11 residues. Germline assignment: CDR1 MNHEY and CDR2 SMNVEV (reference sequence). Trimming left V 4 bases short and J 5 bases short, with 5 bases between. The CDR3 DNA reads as TGTGCCAGCAGTTATCGGGAGACCCAGTACTTC. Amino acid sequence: CASSYRETQYF.

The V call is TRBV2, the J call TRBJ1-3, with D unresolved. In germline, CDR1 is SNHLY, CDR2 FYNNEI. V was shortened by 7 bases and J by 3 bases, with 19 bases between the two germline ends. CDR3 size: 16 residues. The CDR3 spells CASTTMGEAIGNTIYF. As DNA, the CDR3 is TGTGCCAGCACCACGATGGGAGAAGCCATTGGAAACACCATATATTTT.

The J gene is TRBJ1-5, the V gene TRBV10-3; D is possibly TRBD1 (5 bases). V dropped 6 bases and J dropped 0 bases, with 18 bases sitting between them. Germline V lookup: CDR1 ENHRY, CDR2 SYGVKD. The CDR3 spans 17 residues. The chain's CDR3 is CAIRVRGTPYSNQPQHF. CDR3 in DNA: TGTGCCATCAGAGTGCGGGGCACACCTTATAGCAATCAGCCCCAGCATTTT.

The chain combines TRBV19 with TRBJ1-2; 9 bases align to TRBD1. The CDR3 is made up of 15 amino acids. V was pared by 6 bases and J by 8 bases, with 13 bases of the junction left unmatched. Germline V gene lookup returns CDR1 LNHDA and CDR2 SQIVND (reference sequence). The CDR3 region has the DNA TGTGCCAGTAGACACAGTGGACAGGGGTCTGTCGGCTACACCTTC. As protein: CASRHSGQGSVGYTF.

CDR3 sequence: CASSSALAGETDTQYF. CDR3 in DNA: TGTGCCAGCAGCTCAGCTCTAGCGGGAGAAACAGATACGCAGTATTTT. The chain joins TRBV7-9 to TRBJ2-3, with TRBD2 matching over 10 bases. Germline CDR1 and CDR2: SEHNR and FQNEAQ (reference sequence). This CDR3 spans 16 amino acids. J gave up 3 bases and V 4 bases, and 7 bases lay outside the gene matches.

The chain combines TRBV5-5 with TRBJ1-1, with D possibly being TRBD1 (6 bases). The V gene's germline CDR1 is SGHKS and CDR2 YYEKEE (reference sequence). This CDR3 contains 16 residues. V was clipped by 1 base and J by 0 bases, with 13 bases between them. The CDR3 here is CASSLSWTEMNTEAFF. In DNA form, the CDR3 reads TGTGCCAGCAGCTTGAGTTGGACAGAAATGAACACTGAAGCTTTCTTT. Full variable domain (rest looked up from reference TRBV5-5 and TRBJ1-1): DAGVTQSPTHLIKTRGQQVTLRCSPISGHKSVSWYQQVLGQGPQFIFQYYEKEERGRGNFPDRFSARQFPNYSSELNVNALLLGDSALYLCASSLSWTEMNTEAFFGQGTRLTVV.

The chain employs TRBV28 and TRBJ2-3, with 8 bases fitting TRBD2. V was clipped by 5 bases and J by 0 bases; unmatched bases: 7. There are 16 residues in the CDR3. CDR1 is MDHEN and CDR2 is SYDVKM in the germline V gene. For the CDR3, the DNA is TGTGCCAGCAGTCTCCGGGGGGGGGCTAGCACAGATACGCAGTATTTT. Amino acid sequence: CASSLRGGASTDTQYF.

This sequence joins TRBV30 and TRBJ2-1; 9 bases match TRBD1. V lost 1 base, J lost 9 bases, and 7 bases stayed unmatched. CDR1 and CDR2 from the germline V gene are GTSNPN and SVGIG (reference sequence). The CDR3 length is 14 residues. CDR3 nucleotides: TGTGCCTGGAGTGGGGGGACAGGGTCAAGTGAGCAGTTCTTC. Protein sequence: CAWSGGTGSSEQFF.

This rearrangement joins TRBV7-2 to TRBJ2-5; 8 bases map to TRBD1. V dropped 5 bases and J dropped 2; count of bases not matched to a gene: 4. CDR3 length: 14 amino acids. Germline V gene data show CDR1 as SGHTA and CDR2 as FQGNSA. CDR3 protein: CASSTWTGQETQYF. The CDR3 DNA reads TGTGCCAGCAGCACCTGGACAGGGCAAGAGACCCAGTACTTC.

The CDR3 bases are TGTGCCAGCAGTCTCGAGCAAAGCTCCTACAATGAGCAGTTCTTC. Translated: CASSLEQSSYNEQFF. The chain has TRBV7-2 and TRBJ2-1, with D unclear. V was pared by 6 bases and J by 0 bases, with 12 bases between. The CDR3 runs to 15 residues. Germline CDR1 is SGHTA and CDR2 is FQGNSA.

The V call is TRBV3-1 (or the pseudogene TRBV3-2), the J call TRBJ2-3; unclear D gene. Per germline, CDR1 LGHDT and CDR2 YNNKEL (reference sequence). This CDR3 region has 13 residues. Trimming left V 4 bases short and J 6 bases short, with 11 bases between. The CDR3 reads CASSRAAADTQYF. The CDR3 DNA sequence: TGTGCCAGCAGCCGGGCCGCTGCCGATACGCAGTATTTT.

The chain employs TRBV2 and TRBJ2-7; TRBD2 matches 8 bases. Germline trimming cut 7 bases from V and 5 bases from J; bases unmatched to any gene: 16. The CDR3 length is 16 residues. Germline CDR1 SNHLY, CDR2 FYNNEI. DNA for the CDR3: TGTGCCAGCACGAGGCTAGCGGGTCCAGGGGTGAACGAGCAGTACTTC. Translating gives CASTRLAGPGVNEQYF.

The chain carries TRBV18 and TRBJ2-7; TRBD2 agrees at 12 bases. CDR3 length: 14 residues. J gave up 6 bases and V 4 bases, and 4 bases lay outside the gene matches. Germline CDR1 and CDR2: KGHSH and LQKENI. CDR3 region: CASSQGLAGTEQYF. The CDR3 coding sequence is TGTGCCAGCTCACAGGGACTAGCGGGTACCGAGCAGTACTTC.

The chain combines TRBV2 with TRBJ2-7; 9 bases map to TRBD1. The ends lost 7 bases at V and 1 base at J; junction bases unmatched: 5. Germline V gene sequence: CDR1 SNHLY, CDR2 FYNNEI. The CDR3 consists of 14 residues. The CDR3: CASKLDRGSYEQYF. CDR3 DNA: TGTGCCAGCAAACTGGACAGGGGTTCCTACGAGCAGTACTTC.

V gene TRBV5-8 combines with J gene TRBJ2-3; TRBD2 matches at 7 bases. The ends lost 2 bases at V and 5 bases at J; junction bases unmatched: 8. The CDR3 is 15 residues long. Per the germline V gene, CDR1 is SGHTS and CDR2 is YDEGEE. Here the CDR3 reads CASSFGGSRLDTQYF. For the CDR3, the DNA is TGTGCCAGCAGCTTCGGCGGGAGTCGGTTAGATACGCAGTATTTT.

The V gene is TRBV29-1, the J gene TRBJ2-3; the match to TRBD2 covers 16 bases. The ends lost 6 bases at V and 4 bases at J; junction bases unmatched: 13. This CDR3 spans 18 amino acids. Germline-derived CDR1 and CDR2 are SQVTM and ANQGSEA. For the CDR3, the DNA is TGCAGCGTCGAGGGACTAGCGGGAGGGCCTGGTGGTCCAGATACGCAGTATTTT. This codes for CSVEGLAGGPGGPDTQYF.

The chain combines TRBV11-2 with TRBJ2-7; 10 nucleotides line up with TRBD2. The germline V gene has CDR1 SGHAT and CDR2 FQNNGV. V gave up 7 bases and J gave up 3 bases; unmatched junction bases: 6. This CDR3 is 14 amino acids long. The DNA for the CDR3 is TGTGCCAGCACTACTAGCGGGGATCACTACGAGCAGTACTTC. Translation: CASTTSGDHYEQYF.

Here the CDR3 reads CSARPGLAISTDTQYF. The CDR3 nucleotides read TGCAGCGCGCGCCCGGGACTAGCGATTAGCACAGATACGCAGTATTTT. The chain recombines TRBV29-1 with TRBJ2-3, with 10 bases that match TRBD2. This CDR3 has 16 residues. V dropped 7 bases and J dropped 0; count of bases not matched to a gene: 10. CDR1 is SQVTM and CDR2 is ANQGSEA in the germline V gene.

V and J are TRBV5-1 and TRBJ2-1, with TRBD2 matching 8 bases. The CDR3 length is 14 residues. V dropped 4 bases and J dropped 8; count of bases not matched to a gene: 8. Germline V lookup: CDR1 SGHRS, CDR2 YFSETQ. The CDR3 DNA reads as TGCGCCAGCAGCCGTGGACTAGCTGCCTATGAGCAGTTCTTC. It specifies CASSRGLAAYEQFF.

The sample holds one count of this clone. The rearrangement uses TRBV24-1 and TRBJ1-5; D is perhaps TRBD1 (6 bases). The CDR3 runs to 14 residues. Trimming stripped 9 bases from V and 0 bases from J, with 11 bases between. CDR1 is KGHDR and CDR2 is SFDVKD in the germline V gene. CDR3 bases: TGTGCCACCGTACAGGGAGATAGCAATCAGCCCCAGCATTTT. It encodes CATVQGDSNQPQHF.

The CDR3 DNA reads TGTGCCAGCAGCCCGACTAGCGGCAGCTCCTACGAGCAGTACTTC. This encodes CASSPTSGSSYEQYF. The gene calls are TRBV5-4 and TRBJ2-7; TRBD2 matches 9 bases. The CDR3 spans 15 residues. Germline CDR1 is SGHNT and CDR2 is YYREEE (reference sequence). Losses at the gene ends were 4 bases for V and 0 bases for J; bases not matched to a gene: 5.

For the CDR3, the DNA is TGTGCCATCAGTGAGGGACAGGGAATGTACGAGCAGTACTTC. Translation: CAISEGQGMYEQYF. The V and J genes are TRBV10-3 and TRBJ2-7; 8 bases are shared with TRBD1. This CDR3 has 14 residues. The V gene end was trimmed by 2 bases and the J gene end by 4 bases; junction bases not matched to a gene: 4. The germline V gene has CDR1 ENHRY and CDR2 SYGVKD.